Listed below are T cell receptor beta chains from one sample, sequenced in a study of blood T cells in healthy people across ages. Using its own MiXCR run on the 5' RACE reads, TCRdb lists one record per CDR3 protein. Among almost 550,000 distinct CDR3 sequences listed, around 24% were seen once. These same records also appear under a second study, on T cells of mothers and their children.

Sequenced input: blood. The receptors originated from a boy aged 5-17 years in good health. The CDR3 runs from the conserved cysteine through the conserved F or W. A D gene is named only where the DNA matches it firmly. Only some rows state a clone size, as once, few, many or a class for expanded clones.

abundance: few
v_gene: TRBV7-2
j_gene: TRBJ2-5
d_gene: -
CDR3aa: CASSETATQYF
CDR3nt: TGTGCCAGCAGCGAGACCGCAACCCAGTACTTC

abundance: many
v_gene: TRBV28
j_gene: TRBJ2-3
d_gene: TRBD2
CDR3aa: CASSGGLLAGGDTQYF
CDR3nt: TGTGCCAGCAGTGGGGGCCTACTAGCGGGGGGTGATACGCAGTATTTT

abundance: -
v_gene: TRBV4-3
j_gene: TRBJ2-7
d_gene: TRBD1
CDR3aa: CASSPDRGGDEQYF
CDR3nt: TGCGCCAGCAGCCCCGACAGGGGAGGAGACGAGCAGTACTTC

abundance: few
v_gene: TRBV28
j_gene: TRBJ2-7
d_gene: TRBD1
CDR3aa: CASATWTGPYEQYF
CDR3nt: TGTGCCAGCGCGACATGGACAGGGCCCTACGAGCAGTACTTC

abundance: -
v_gene: TRBV13
j_gene: TRBJ2-1
d_gene: -
CDR3aa: CANSFEGRALLF
CDR3nt: TGTGCCAACAGCTTTGAGGGACGAGCCCTGCTCTTC

abundance: -
v_gene: TRBV18
j_gene: TRBJ1-4
d_gene: -
CDR3aa: CASSPLTASTNEKLSF
CDR3nt: TGTGCCAGCTCACCACTTACAGCTTCAACTAATGAAAAACTGTCTTTT

abundance: many
v_gene: TRBV5-1
j_gene: TRBJ2-7
d_gene: TRBD1
CDR3aa: CASSLEGAGSGFNEQYF
CDR3nt: TGCGCCAGCAGCTTGGAGGGGGCAGGTTCGGGGTTTAACGAGCAGTACTTC

abundance: -
v_gene: TRBV6-6
j_gene: TRBJ1-4
d_gene: -
CDR3aa: CASSSRSPTNEKLFF
CDR3nt: TGTGCCAGCAGTTCTAGGTCTCCAACTAATGAAAAACTGTTTTTT

abundance: few
v_gene: TRBV20-1
j_gene: TRBJ2-7
d_gene: TRBD2
CDR3aa: CSARLAGLSYEQYF
CDR3nt: TGCAGTGCTAGACTAGCGGGGCTCTCCTACGAGCAGTACTTC

abundance: few
v_gene: TRBV3-1
j_gene: TRBJ2-5
d_gene: TRBD2
CDR3aa: CASSQRRAGGPEETQYF
CDR3nt: TGTGCCAGCAGCCAAAGAAGAGCGGGGGGGCCTGAAGAGACCCAGTACTTC

abundance: -
v_gene: TRBV20-1
j_gene: TRBJ2-1
d_gene: TRBD2
CDR3aa: CSLDLTGTSGRVSSYNEQFF
CDR3nt: TGCAGTCTTGACCTTACCGGGACTAGCGGGAGGGTTAGCTCCTACAATGAGCAGTTCTTC

abundance: -
v_gene: TRBV7-9
j_gene: TRBJ1-2
d_gene: -
CDR3aa: CASSIRQDRYTF
CDR3nt: TGTGCCAGCAGCATCAGACAGGACCGCTACACCTTC

abundance: few
v_gene: TRBV7-9
j_gene: TRBJ2-1
d_gene: -
CDR3aa: CASTYSDEQFF
CDR3nt: TGTGCCAGCACCTATTCGGATGAGCAGTTCTTC

abundance: -
v_gene: TRBV7-2
j_gene: TRBJ2-7
d_gene: -
CDR3aa: CASSEPGNFYEQYF
CDR3nt: TGTGCCAGCAGCGAACCCGGGAACTTCTACGAGCAGTACTTC

abundance: -
v_gene: TRBV20-1
j_gene: TRBJ2-7
d_gene: -
CDR3aa: CSATKGKGPYEQYF
CDR3nt: TGCAGTGCTACTAAGGGGAAGGGGCCCTACGAGCAGTACTTC

abundance: -
v_gene: TRBV27
j_gene: TRBJ2-1
d_gene: TRBD2
CDR3aa: CASSLPTSDYNEQFF
CDR3nt: TGTGCCAGCAGTCTACCGACTAGCGACTACAATGAGCAGTTCTTC

abundance: -
v_gene: TRBV5-1
j_gene: TRBJ1-6
d_gene: -
CDR3aa: CASSLARGGSPLHF
CDR3nt: TGCGCCAGCAGCTTGGCGAGGGGGGGTTCACCCCTCCACTTT

abundance: -
v_gene: TRBV18
j_gene: TRBJ2-1
d_gene: -
CDR3aa: CASSPMVAPGEQFF
CDR3nt: TGTGCCAGCTCACCAATGGTAGCTCCAGGGGAGCAGTTCTTC

abundance: -
v_gene: TRBV28
j_gene: TRBJ2-4
d_gene: -
CDR3aa: CASSLQGTKNIQCF
CDR3nt: TGTGCCAGCAGTTTACAGGGGACCAAAAACATTCAGTGCTTC

abundance: -
v_gene: TRBV7-2
j_gene: TRBJ2-5
d_gene: TRBD1
CDR3aa: CASSLTGGLRPTQETQYF
CDR3nt: TGTGCCAGCAGCTTGACAGGGGGCTTAAGGCCCACCCAAGAGACCCAGTACTTC

abundance: -
v_gene: TRBV2
j_gene: TRBJ2-3
d_gene: TRBD2
CDR3aa: CASSVRAGGSDTQYF
CDR3nt: TGTGCCAGCAGTGTCAGAGCGGGGGGATCAGATACGCAGTATTTT

abundance: many
v_gene: TRBV28
j_gene: TRBJ2-7
d_gene: -
CDR3aa: CASSLDLLGDSYEQYF
CDR3nt: TGTGCCAGCAGTTTGGACCTATTGGGGGACTCCTACGAGCAGTACTTC

abundance: -
v_gene: TRBV4-1
j_gene: TRBJ2-5
d_gene: TRBD1
CDR3aa: CASSSGQGRTSETQYF
CDR3nt: TGCGCCAGCAGCTCTGGACAGGGGAGAACTTCGGAGACCCAGTACTTC